The sequence of this T cell receptor beta chain was determined in a study of CD8+ T cells in alopecia areata. The CDR3 has 15 amino acids. Germline V CDR1 and CDR2: NSQYPW, LRSPGD (reference sequence). Sorting of pooled cutaneous lymph node cells used CD4, CD8alpha, NKG2D, NKG2ACE and other markers. Turning to this clone: Any gene name here is a mouse gene name. Read sequence stops 4 residues before the CDR3 end, and the germline J gene provides the missing end.

Sequencing used cDNA as its template, made by extracting RNA and reverse transcribing it. The data were produced by immunoSEQ multiplex PCR, yet TCRdb's version contains in-frame clones alone and is incomplete. The sample includes approximately 300,000 clones, none of them occurring once. The chain couples TRBV1 to TRBJ1-1, with D tentatively TRBD1 (5 bases). The TCR sequence derives from a C3H/HeJ mouse with alopecia areata. The strain is characterized by the MHC haplotype H2-k. The sequenced sample consisted of CD4+ T cells sorted from a lymph node. The CDR3 region is CTCSAEGGEKAEVFF. The sequenced CDR3 bases are TGCACCTGCAGTGCAGAGGGGGGGGAGAAGGCA.